This T cell receptor beta chain was sequenced in a study of regulatory T cells in long-lasting Graves disease. CDR1 is MDHEN, CDR2 SYDVKM, per germline. The CDR3 covers 15 residues. The V and J ends lost 2 bases and 2 bases respectively, with 13 bases between them. Whole-study findings and limits: There were preferences for TRBV28, TRBJ1-2 and TRBJ2-5 in persistent disease. TCR diversity was lower in persistent Graves' patients than in newly diagnosed ones. Authors noted too few samples as a limitation.

The TCR beta library used iRepertoire HTBI primers with Arm-PCR amplification of CDR3. Methods used by the authors: Across samples, 60 or so TRBV and about 15 TRBJ segments were found. Via MiXCR, TCRdb re-called the multiplex PCR reads, giving one row per CDR3 protein. It is TCRdb's table, rather than the study itself, that gives the V and J calls and clone size. The sample carries 450,000 to 600,000 distinct CDR3 sequences, approximately 13% recorded once. At least ten counts were recorded for this clonotype. Its target is not known. Time point in this sample: newly diagnosed GD, antithyroid drugs for less than 3 months. RNA extracted from PBMCs served as the sequencing template. The same sample was also studied in work on T cells in Graves' hyperthyroidism and ophthalmopathy.

The V call is TRBV28, the J call TRBJ2-7; possibly TRBD1 for D (5 bases). The TCR was taken from a man aged 25 to 40 with Graves disease. The source material was peripheral blood mononuclear cells (PBMCs), sampled at new diagnosis, from a patient treated with antithyroid drugs. The CDR3 bases are TGTGCCAGCAGTTTACAGGCTACAGGAACCTACGAGCAGTACTTC. It specifies CASSLQATGTYEQYF. The whole variable domain, filled in from reference TRBV28 and TRBJ2-7, reads DVKVTQSSRYLVKRTGEKVFLECVQDMDHENMFWYRQDPGLGLRLIYFSYDVKMKEKGDIPEGYSVSREKKERFSLILESASTNQTSMYLCASSLQATGTYEQYFGPGTRLTVT.